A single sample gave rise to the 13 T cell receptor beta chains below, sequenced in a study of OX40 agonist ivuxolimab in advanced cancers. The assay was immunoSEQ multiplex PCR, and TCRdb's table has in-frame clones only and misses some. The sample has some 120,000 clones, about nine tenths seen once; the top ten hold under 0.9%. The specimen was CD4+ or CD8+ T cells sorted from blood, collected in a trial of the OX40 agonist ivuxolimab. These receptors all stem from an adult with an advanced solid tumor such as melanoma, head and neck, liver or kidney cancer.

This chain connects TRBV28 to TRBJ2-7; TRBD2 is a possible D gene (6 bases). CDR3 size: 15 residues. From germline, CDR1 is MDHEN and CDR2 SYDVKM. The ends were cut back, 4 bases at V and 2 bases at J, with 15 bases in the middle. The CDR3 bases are TGTGCCAGCAGTTCGCCGAGCGGGCCCCCCTACGAGCAGTACTTC. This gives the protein CASSSPSGPPYEQYF.

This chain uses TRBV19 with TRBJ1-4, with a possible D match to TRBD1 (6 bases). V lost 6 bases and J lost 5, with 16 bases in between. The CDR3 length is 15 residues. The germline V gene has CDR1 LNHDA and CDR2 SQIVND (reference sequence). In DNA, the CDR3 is TGTGCCAGTAGGCTCGGCCCAGGGGCCAATGAAAAACTGTTTTTT. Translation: CASRLGPGANEKLFF.

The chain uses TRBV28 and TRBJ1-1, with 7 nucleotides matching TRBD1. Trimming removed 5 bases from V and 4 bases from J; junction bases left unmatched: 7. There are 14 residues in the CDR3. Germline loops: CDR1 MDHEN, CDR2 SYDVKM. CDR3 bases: TGTGCCAGCAGTAGAGGGGGCGGCGTCACTGAAGCTTTCTTT. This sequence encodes CASSRGGGVTEAFF. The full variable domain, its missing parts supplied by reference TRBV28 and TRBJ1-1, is DVKVTQSSRYLVKRTGEKVFLECVQDMDHENMFWYRQDPGLGLRLIYFSYDVKMKEKGDIPEGYSVSREKKERFSLILESASTNQTSMYLCASSRGGGVTEAFFGQGTRLTVV.

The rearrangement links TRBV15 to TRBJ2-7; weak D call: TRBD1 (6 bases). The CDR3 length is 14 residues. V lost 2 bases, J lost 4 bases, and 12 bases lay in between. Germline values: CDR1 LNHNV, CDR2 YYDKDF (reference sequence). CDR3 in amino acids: CATSRPGTQYEQYF. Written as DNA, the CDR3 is TGTGCCACCAGCAGACCCGGGACACAGTACGAGCAGTACTTC.

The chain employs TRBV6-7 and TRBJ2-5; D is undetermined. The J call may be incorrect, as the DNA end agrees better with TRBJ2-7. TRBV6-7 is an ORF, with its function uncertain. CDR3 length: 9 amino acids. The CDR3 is CVTPDEQYF. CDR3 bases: TGTGTTACCCCCGACGAGCAGTACTTC.

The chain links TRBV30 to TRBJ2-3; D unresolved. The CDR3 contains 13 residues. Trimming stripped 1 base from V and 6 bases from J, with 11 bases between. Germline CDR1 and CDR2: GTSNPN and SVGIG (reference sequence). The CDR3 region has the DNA TGTGCCTGGAGTGCACGGGTGGCGGATACGCAGTATTTT. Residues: CAWSARVADTQYF.

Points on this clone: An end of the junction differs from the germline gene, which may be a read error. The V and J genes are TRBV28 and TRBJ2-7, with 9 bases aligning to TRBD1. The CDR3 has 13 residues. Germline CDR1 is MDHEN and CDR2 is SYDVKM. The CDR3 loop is CAGRKQGAGEQYF. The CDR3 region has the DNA TGTGCCGGCAGAAAACAGGGGGCGGGCGAGCAGTACTTC. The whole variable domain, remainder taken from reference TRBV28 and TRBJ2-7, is DVKVTQSSRYLVKRTGEKVFLECVQDMDHENMFWYRQDPGLGLRLIYFSYDVKMKEKGDIPEGYSVSREKKERFSLILESASTNQTSMYLCAGRKQGAGEQYFGPGTRLTVT.

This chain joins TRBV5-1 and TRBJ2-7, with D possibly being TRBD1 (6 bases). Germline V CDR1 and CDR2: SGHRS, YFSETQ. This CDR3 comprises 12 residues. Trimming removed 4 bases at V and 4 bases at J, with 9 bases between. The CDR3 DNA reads TGCGCCAGCAGCAGAGGACAGTACGAGCAGTACTTC. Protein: CASSRGQYEQYF.

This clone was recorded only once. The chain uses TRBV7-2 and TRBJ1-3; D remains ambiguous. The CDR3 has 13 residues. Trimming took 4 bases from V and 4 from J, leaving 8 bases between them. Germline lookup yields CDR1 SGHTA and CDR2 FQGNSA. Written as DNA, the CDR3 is TGTGCCAGCAGCTCCACAGTGGGAAACACCATATATTTT. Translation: CASSSTVGNTIYF.

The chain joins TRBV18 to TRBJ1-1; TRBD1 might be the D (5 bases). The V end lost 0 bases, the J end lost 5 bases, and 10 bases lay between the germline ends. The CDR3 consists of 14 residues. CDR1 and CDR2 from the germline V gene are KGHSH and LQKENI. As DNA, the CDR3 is TGTGCCAGCTCACCACCCTCCAGGGCAACTGAAGCTTTCTTT. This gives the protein CASSPPSRATEAFF.

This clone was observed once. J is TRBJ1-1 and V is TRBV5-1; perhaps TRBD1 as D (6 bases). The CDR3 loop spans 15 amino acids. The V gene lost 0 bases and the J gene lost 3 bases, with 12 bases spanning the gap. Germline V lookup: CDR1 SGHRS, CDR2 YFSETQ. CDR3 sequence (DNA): TGCGCCAGCAGCTTGGAAACAGGGAGTTACACTGAAGCTTTCTTT. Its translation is CASSLETGSYTEAFF.

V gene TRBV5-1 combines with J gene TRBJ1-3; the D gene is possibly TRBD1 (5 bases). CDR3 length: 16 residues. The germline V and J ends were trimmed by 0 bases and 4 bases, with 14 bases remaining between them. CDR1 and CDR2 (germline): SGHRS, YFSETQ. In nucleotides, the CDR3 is TGCGCCAGCAGCTTGGAGTCCATCGGGACGGGAAACACCATATATTTT. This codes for CASSLESIGTGNTIYF.

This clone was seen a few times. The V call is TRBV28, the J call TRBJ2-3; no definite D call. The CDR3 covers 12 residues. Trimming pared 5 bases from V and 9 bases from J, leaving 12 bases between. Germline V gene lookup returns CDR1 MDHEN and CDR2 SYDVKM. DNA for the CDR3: TGTGCCAGCAGTCCCTGGGTCGGCACGCAGTATTTT. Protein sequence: CASSPWVGTQYF.